The 14 T cell receptor beta chains given below trace back to one sample, sequenced in a study of TET2 disruption in CD19-targeted CAR T cells. As to treatment: autologous CTL019 cells: CD19 CAR with 4-1BB and CD3 zeta domains. Profiling relied on immunoSEQ multiplex PCR, and the TCRdb table lists in-frame clones only, not all of them. The sample's table shows about 93 clones. Sample: CD8+ T cells sorted from blood, taken from a patient treated with CD19 CAR T cells. These receptors all stem from a man aged 65 to 85 with chronic lymphocytic leukemia.

About this clone: The CDR3 goes on 3 residues after the read ends, and that part is filled in from the germline J gene. The chain carries TRBV11-3 and TRBJ1-2; tentative D call: TRBD1 (6 bases). Germline-derived CDR1 and CDR2 are SGHNT and YENEEA. The CDR3 is 15 amino acids. CDR3 DNA (partial): TGTGCCAGCAGCCGGACTAGCGGGGGGGCCGGTGAC. Residues: CASSRTSGGAGD. The whole CDR3 is CASSRTSGGAGDYTF.

Of note for this clone: Read sequence stops 3 residues before the CDR3 end, and the germline J gene provides the missing end. The rearrangement joins TRBV5-5 to TRBJ1-2; 7 nucleotides match TRBD1. Trimming at V came to 3 bases and at J to 7 bases, leaving 12 bases not matched to a gene. Germline CDR1 and CDR2: SGHKS and YYEKEE (reference sequence). The CDR3 loop spans 15 amino acids. The CDR3 DNA, read in part, is TGTGCCAGCAGCTCGTTTTCCGGGACAGCTCTTGGC. Translating gives CASSSFSGTALG. The entire CDR3 reads CASSSFSGTALGYTF.

Notes on this clone: With the read ending 3 residues before the CDR3 end, the germline J gene is used to fill in that end. V usage is TRBV7-6 and J usage is TRBJ2-7, with 8 bases lining up with TRBD2. The CDR3 length is 14 residues. J lost 3 bases, V lost 5 bases, and 6 bases had no gene match. In germline, CDR1 is SGHVS, CDR2 FNYEAQ. The part of the CDR3 DNA that was read is TGTGCCAGCAGCACCCCTAGCGGGCACTACGAG. Its protein product is CASSTPSGHYE. The whole CDR3 sequence reads CASSTPSGHYEQYF.

Remarks on this clone: The read terminates 3 residues ahead of where the CDR3 ends, so the germline J gene completes it. This rearrangement joins TRBV19 to TRBJ2-4, with D possibly matching TRBD1 (5 bases). This CDR3 is built from 16 residues. Germline CDR1 LNHDA, CDR2 SQIVND (reference sequence). The part of the CDR3 DNA that was read is TGTGCCAGTAGTATGCAGGGCAGCCTTAGCAATCAGCCT. Encoded protein: CASSMQGSLSNQP. In full, the CDR3 is CASSMQGSLSNQPQYF.

Points on this clone: The junction differs from germline at one of its ends, possibly a read error. The read comes to an end 3 residues before the CDR3 does, leaving the germline J gene to fill in the end. J is TRBJ2-3 and V is TRBV7-9; 12 nucleotides align to TRBD2. Germline CDR1 and CDR2: SEHNR and FQNEAQ (reference sequence). CDR3 length: 15 residues. CDR3 DNA, as far as it was read: TGTTCCAGCAGCTTATATTCTAGCGGGGGGGCGACG. Translated: CSSSLYSSGGAT. The complete CDR3 protein is CSSSLYSSGGATQYF.

As regards this clone: The read stops 3 residues short of the end of the CDR3; the missing end is completed from the germline J gene. The J gene is TRBJ2-4, the V gene TRBV27; 11 bases map to TRBD1. V lost 5 bases and J lost 4; bases outside the gene matches: 7. The CDR3 has 16 amino acids. Germline CDR1 MNHEY, CDR2 SMNVEV (reference sequence). The covered CDR3 bases are TGTGCCAGCAGTCCTGGGACAGGGGGAGGGAAAAACATT. Its translation: CASSPGTGGGKNI. The CDR3 in its entirety is CASSPGTGGGKNIQYF.

As for this clone: The read terminates 3 residues before the CDR3 end, so the remaining end is supplied by the germline J gene. This chain links TRBV7-8 with TRBJ1-2; a weak D match, TRBD1 (6 bases). The CDR3 has 15 residues. Germline V gene lookup returns CDR1 SGHVS and CDR2 FQNEAQ. This CDR3 reads CASSLAWRGGYDYTF. CDR3 DNA (partial): TGTGCCAGCAGCTTAGCGTGGCGGGGGGGCTACGAC.

On this clone itself: The read ends 3 residues shy of where the CDR3 ends; the end is completed using the germline J gene. The V and J genes are TRBV6-2 or TRBV6-3 and TRBJ1-1; no reliable D call. Trimming removed 2 bases from V and 4 bases from J, with 8 bases in between. Per the germline V gene, CDR1 is MNHEY and CDR2 is SVGEGT. CDR3 size: 13 residues. The covered CDR3 bases are TGTGCCAGCAGTTACCATCGGTCCACTGAA. This encodes CASSYHRSTE. From start to end, the CDR3 is CASSYHRSTEAFF.

As for this clone: The read halts 3 residues ahead of the CDR3 end, with the missing end drawn from the germline J gene. This rearrangement joins TRBV19 to TRBJ2-4, with D perhaps matching TRBD1 or TRBD2 (5 bases each). CDR1 is LNHDA, CDR2 SQIVND, per germline (reference sequence). The CDR3 sequence is 14 residues long. The CDR3: CASKVGTQDGGQYF. The sequenced CDR3 bases are TGTGCCAGTAAGGTCGGCACACAGGACGGAGGT.

Details on this clone: The CDR3 end lies 3 residues beyond the end of the read and is filled in from the germline J gene. The rearrangement links TRBV5-6 to TRBJ1-2, with a possible D match to TRBD1 (6 bases). Germline CDR1 reads SGHDT; CDR2 reads YYEEEE. The CDR3 contains 15 residues. The ends were cut back, 0 bases at V and 3 bases at J, with 12 bases in the middle. The CDR3 here is CASSLAPTGYYGYTF. CDR3 DNA (partial): TGTGCCAGCAGCTTGGCCCCGACAGGATACTATGGC.

On this clone itself: The read ends 3 residues shy of where the CDR3 ends; the end is completed using the germline J gene. This chain connects TRBV5-5 to TRBJ2-7; the D gene is possibly TRBD1 (6 bases). The V gene lost 1 base and the J gene lost 0 bases, with 11 bases spanning the gap. CDR3 length equals 15 residues. Germline assignment: CDR1 SGHKS and CDR2 YYEKEE (reference sequence). CDR3 DNA (partial): TGTGCCAGCAGCTTGTTCCAGGGGAGCTCCTACGAG. Its protein is CASSLFQGSSYE. The whole CDR3 protein reads CASSLFQGSSYEQYF.

With respect to this clone: Different DNA sequences within this sample yield the same CDR3. The CDR3 spells CASSLDGGSLHF. The CDR3 bases that were read are TGTGCCAGCAGCTTAGATGGTGGCTCC. V and J are TRBV11-2 and TRBJ1-6; the D is unclear. Read coverage stops 3 residues before the CDR3 terminus; the germline J gene supplies the remainder. This CDR3 comprises 12 residues. Germline V lookup: CDR1 SGHAT, CDR2 FQNNGV.

On this clone itself: The read falls 3 residues short of the CDR3 end, and the missing part is taken from the germline J gene. The chain has TRBV10-3 and TRBJ2-4, with D perhaps TRBD1 or TRBD2 (5 bases each). Germline V gives CDR1 ENHRY, CDR2 SYGVKD. The CDR3 is 15 residues long. The chain's CDR3 is CAIRATGGGSYGQYF. Partial CDR3 DNA: TGTGCCATCAGAGCCACAGGAGGAGGTTCCTATGGT.

Worth noting for this clone: The read halts 3 residues ahead of the CDR3 end, with the missing end drawn from the germline J gene. This chain joins TRBV4-1 and TRBJ2-3; the D gene is possibly TRBD2 (6 bases). CDR1 is MGHRA, CDR2 YSYEKL, per germline. The CDR3 spans 15 residues. The sequenced part of the CDR3 DNA is TGCGCCAGCAGCCAAGATCGGAGGGGCAATCAGCCG. Amino acid sequence: CASSQDRRGNQP. The entire CDR3 protein is CASSQDRRGNQPQYF.